These T cell receptor beta chains were read from a single sample in a study of graft-versus-host responses after intestinal transplantation. The protocol was immunoSEQ multiplex PCR, while the TCRdb copy is restricted to in-frame clones and leaves out a portion. The table records approximately 23,000 clones, about 41% of them present only once. Sequencing was performed on alloreactive CD8+ T cells from a mixed lymphocyte reaction culture, taken before transplantation. Receptors were obtained from a human patient who was an organ donor for intestinal transplantation. CDR3s include the opening cysteine and the closing phenylalanine or tryptophan. The order of the fields is clone size, V gene, J gene, D gene, CDR3 DNA, CDR3 protein. The D gene is left open where the match is weak. Rows may omit the clone size; those that give it use once, few, many or a size class.

.	TRBV4-2	TRBJ1-2	.	TGTGCCAGCAGCCAAGCAGGTTTCCGAGACACCGACTATGGCTACACCTTC	CASSQAGFRDTDYGYTF
.	TRBV5-1	TRBJ2-1	TRBD2	TGCGCCAGCAGCCCCCCCCGGGGGGAGAGGCTCAATGAGCAGTTCTTC	CASSPPRGERLNEQFF
few	TRBV21-1	TRBJ1-1	.	TGTGCCAGCAGCACCCGACAGGGGGCGATAGCAAGGGGGGAGGAAGCTTTCTTT	CASSTRQGAIARGEEAFF
.	TRBV4-1	TRBJ2-7	TRBD1	TGCGCCAGCAGCCAGTACAGGGGTTTCGGGGAGCAGTACTTC	CASSQYRGFGEQYF
.	TRBV4-3	TRBJ2-2	.	TGCGCCAGCAGCCAAGAGGTCGCCATCACCGGGGAGCTGTTTTTT	CASSQEVAITGELFF
.	TRBV2	TRBJ2-7	.	TGTGCCAGCAGTGAAGAGGGGGTTTCCTACGAGCAGTACTTC	CASSEEGVSYEQYF
.	TRBV29-1	TRBJ2-1	TRBD2	TGCAGCGTTGAAGGCCGGCCTAGCGGGAGATTGAACGATGAGCAGTTCTTC	CSVEGRPSGRLNDEQFF
few	TRBV7-9	TRBJ2-7	TRBD1	TGTGCCAGCAGCTTAACAGGGGGCTACGAGCAGTACTTC	CASSLTGGYEQYF
.	TRBV9	TRBJ2-7	.	TGTGCCAGCAGCGTAGATCTAGGACTCTCCTACGAGCAGTACTTC	CASSVDLGLSYEQYF
.	TRBV15	TRBJ1-4	.	TGTGCCACCAGGGGGACCCTCGCAACTAATGAAAAACTGTTTTTT	CATRGTLATNEKLFF
medium-sized	TRBV10-3	TRBJ1-5	TRBD1	TGTGCCATCAGTCGGACAGGGGGCCTTCAGCCCCAGCATTTT	CAISRTGGLQPQHF
few	TRBV14	TRBJ2-5	TRBD2	TGTGCCAGCAGCCAAGAAGCAATCGGACTAGCGTCTACCCAAGAGACCCAGTACTTC	CASSQEAIGLASTQETQYF
.	TRBV4-1	TRBJ2-7	.	TGCGCCAGCAGCCAAGCCCCCATCGGGAGCTCCTACGAGCAGTACTTC	CASSQAPIGSSYEQYF
.	TRBV6-1	TRBJ2-7	.	TGTGCCAGCAGCCCCGCCTCCCCCTACGAGCAGTACTTC	CASSPASPYEQYF
.	TRBV4-1	TRBJ2-1	TRBD2	TGCGCCAGCAGCCAAGACGGGAGGGCCTCCTACAATGAGCAGTTCTTC	CASSQDGRASYNEQFF